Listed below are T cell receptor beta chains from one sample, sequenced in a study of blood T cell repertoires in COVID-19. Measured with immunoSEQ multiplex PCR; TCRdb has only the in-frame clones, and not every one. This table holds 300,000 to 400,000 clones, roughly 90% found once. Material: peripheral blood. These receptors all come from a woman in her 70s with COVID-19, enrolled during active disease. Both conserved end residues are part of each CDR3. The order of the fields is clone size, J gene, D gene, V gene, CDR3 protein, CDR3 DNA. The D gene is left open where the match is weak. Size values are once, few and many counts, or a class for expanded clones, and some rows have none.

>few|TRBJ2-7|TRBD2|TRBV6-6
CASSYSGGAAYEQYF
TGTGCCAGCAGTTACTCGGGAGGGGCGGCCTACGAGCAGTACTTC
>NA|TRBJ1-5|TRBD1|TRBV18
CASSPGTGNSQPQHF
TGTGCCAGCTCACCCGGGACAGGGAACTCCCAGCCCCAGCATTTT
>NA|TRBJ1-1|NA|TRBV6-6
CASVGLKNTEAFF
TGTGCCAGCGTAGGACTTAAGAACACTGAAGCTTTCTTT
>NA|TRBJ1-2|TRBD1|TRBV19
CASSPPGTGGINYGYTF
TGTGCCAGTAGTCCACCCGGGACAGGGGGAATTAACTATGGCTACACCTTC
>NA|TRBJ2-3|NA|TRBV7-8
CASSFGQQSTDTQYF
TGTGCCAGCAGCTTCGGACAGCAAAGCACAGATACGCAGTATTTT
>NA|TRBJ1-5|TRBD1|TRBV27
CASSPRTGGVYQPQHF
TGTGCCAGCAGTCCACGGACAGGGGGCGTGTATCAGCCCCAGCATTTT
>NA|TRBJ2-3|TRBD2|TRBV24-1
CATSEGGGSTDTQYF
TGTGCCACCAGTGAGGGGGGGGGTAGCACAGATACGCAGTATTTT
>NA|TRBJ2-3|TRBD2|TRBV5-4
CATTAGGGYADTQYF
TGTGCCACTACGGCGGGCGGGGGGTATGCAGATACGCAGTATTTT
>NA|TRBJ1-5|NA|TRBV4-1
CASSPAVSPGFSNQPQHF
TGCGCCAGCAGCCCTGCGGTATCCCCGGGGTTCAGCAATCAGCCCCAGCATTTT
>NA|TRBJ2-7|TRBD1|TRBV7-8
CASSLPGQGSREQYF
TGTGCCAGCAGCTTACCGGGACAGGGGTCTCGCGAGCAGTACTTC
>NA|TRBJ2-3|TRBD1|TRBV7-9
CASSSRGLSTDTQYF
TGTGCCAGCAGCTCCAGGGGGCTGAGCACAGATACGCAGTATTTT
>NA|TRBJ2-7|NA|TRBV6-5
CASSYRDTSGQYF
TGTGCCAGCAGTTACCGGGACACCTCTGGGCAGTACTTC
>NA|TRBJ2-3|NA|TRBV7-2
CASSLPSTDTQYF
TGTGCCAGCAGCTTACCAAGCACAGATACGCAGTATTTT
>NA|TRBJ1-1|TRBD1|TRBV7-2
CASTARTGDTEAFF
TGTGCCAGCACCGCCCGGACAGGGGACACTGAAGCTTTCTTT
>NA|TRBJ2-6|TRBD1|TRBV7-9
CASSLGQGSPSGANVLTF
TGTGCCAGCAGCCTCGGACAGGGTTCTCCTTCCGGGGCCAACGTCCTGACTTTC
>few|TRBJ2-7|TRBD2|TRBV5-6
CASSLASGGIYEQYF
TGTGCCAGCAGCTTGGCTAGCGGGGGTATCTACGAGCAGTACTTC